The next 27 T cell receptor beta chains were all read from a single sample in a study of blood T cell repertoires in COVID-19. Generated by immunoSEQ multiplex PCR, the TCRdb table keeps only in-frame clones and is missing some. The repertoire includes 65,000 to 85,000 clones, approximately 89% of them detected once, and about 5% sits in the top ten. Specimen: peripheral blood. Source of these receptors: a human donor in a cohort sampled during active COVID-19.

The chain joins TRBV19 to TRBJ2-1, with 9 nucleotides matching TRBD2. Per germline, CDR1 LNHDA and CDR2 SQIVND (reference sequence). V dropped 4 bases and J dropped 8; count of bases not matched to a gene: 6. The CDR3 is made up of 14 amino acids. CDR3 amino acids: CASSTSGVNHEQFF. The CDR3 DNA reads TGTGCCAGTAGTACTAGCGGGGTTAATCATGAGCAGTTCTTC.

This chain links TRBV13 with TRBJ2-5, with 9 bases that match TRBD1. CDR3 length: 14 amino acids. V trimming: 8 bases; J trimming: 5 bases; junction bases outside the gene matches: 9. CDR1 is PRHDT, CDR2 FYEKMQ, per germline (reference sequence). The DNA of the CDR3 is TGTGCCAGCGTTTTACAGGGGGCCTTTGAGACCCAGTACTTC. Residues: CASVLQGAFETQYF.

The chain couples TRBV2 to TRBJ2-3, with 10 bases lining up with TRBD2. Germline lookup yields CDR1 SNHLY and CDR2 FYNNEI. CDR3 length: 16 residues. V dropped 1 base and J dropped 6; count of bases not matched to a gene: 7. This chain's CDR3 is CASSEGLAGAGDTQYF. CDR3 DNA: TGTGCCAGCAGTGAAGGGCTAGCGGGGGCCGGGGATACGCAGTATTTT.

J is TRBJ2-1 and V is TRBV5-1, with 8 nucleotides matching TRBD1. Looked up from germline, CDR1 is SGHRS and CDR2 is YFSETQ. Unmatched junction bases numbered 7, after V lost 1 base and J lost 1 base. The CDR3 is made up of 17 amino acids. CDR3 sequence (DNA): TGCGCCAGCAGCTTGCAACCAGGACAGGGTTCCTACAATGAGCAGTTCTTC. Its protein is CASSLQPGQGSYNEQFF.

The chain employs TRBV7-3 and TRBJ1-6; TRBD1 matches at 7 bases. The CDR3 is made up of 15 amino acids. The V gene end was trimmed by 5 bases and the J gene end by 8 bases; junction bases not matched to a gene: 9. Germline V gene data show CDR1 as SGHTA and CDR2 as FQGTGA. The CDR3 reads CASSLGAGGYSPLHF. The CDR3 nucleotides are TGTGCCAGCAGCCTTGGGGCAGGGGGTTATTCACCCCTCCACTTT. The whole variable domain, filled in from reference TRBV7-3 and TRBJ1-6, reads GAGVSQTPSNKVTEKGKYVELRCDPISGHTALYWYRQSLGQGPEFLIYFQGTGAADDSGLPNDRFFAVRPEGSVSTLKIQRTERGDSAVYLCASSLGAGGYSPLHFGNGTRLTVT.

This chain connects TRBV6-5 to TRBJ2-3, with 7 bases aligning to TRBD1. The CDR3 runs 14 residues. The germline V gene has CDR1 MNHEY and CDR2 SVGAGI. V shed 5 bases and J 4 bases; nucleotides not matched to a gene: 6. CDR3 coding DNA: TGTGCCAGCAGTACAAGACAGGGCCCAGATACGCAGTATTTT. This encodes CASSTRQGPDTQYF.

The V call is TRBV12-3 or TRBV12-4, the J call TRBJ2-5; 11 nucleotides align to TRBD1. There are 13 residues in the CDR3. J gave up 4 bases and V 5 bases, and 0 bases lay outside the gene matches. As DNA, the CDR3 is TGTGCCAGCAGTGGGACAGGGGGAGAGACCCAGTACTTC. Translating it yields CASSGTGGETQYF.

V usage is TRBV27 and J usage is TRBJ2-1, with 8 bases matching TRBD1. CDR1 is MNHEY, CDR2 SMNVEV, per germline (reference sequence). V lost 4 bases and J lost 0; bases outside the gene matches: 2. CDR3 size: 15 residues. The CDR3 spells CASSSTGDSYNEQFF. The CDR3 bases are TGTGCCAGCAGTTCGACAGGGGACTCCTACAATGAGCAGTTCTTC.

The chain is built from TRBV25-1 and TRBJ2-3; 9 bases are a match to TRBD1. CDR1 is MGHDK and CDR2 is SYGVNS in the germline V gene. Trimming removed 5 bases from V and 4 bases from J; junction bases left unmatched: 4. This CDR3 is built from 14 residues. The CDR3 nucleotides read TGTGCCAGCAGTAGGGGACAGGGTGCAGATACGCAGTATTTT. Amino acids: CASSRGQGADTQYF. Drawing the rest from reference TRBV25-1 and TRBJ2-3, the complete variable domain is EADIYQTPRYLVIGTGKKITLECSQTMGHDKMYWYQQDPGMELHLIHYSYGVNSTEKGDLSSESTVSRIRTEHFPLTLESARPSHTSQYLCASSRGQGADTQYFGPGTRLTVL.

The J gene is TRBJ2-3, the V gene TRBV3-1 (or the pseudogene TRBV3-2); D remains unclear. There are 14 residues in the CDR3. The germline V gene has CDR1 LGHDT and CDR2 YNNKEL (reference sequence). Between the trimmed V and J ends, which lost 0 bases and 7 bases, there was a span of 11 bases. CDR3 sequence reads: CASSQDPPGYTQYF. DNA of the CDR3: TGTGCCAGCAGCCAAGATCCCCCGGGTTATACGCAGTATTTT.

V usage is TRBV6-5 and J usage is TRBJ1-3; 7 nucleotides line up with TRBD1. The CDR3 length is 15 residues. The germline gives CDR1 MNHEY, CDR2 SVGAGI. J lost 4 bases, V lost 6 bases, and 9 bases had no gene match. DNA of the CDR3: TGTGCCAGCAGGAGGACAGGCACTGGGGGAAACACCATATATTTT. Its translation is CASRRTGTGGNTIYF.

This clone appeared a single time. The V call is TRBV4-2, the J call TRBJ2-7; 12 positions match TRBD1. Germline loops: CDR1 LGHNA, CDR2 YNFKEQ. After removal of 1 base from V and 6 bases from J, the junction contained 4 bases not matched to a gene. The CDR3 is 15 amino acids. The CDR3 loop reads CASSQAGTGGFEQYF. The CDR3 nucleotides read TGTGCCAGCAGCCAAGCCGGGACAGGGGGCTTCGAGCAGTACTTC.

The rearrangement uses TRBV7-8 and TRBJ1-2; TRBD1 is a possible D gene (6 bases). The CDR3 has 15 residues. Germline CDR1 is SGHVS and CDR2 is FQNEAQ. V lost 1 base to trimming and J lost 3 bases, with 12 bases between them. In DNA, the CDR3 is TGTGCCAGCAGCTTAGGGACAGCCGAATACTATGGCTACACCTTC. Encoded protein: CASSLGTAEYYGYTF.

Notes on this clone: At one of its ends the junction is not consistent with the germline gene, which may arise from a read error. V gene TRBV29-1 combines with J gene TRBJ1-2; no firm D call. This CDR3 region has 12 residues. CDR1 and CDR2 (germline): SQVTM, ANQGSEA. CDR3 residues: CSVEGRNYGYTF. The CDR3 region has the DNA TGCAGCGTGGAAGGGAGGAACTATGGCTACACCTTC.

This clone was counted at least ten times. The CDR3 spells CASSSSGNYEQYF. CDR3 nucleotide sequence: TGCGCCAGCTCCAGCAGCGGGAACTACGAGCAGTACTTC. The V and J genes are TRBV5-1 and TRBJ2-7; 7 bases fit TRBD2. The CDR3 contains 13 residues. The V and J ends lost 7 bases and 3 bases, in that order; junction bases with no gene match: 7. Per germline, CDR1 SGHRS and CDR2 YFSETQ.

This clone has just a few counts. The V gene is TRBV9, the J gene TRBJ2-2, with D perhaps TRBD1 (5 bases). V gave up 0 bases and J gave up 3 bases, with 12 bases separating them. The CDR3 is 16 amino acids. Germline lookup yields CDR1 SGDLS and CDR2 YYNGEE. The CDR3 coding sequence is TGTGCCAGCAGCGTAGGGCAGGGTGATTACACCGGGGAGCTGTTTTTT. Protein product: CASSVGQGDYTGELFF.

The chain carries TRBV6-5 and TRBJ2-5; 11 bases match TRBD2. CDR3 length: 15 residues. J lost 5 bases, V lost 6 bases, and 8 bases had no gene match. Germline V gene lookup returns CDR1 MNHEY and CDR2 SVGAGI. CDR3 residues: CASRPSGGYGETQYF. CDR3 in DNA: TGTGCCAGCAGACCTAGCGGGGGGTACGGGGAGACCCAGTACTTC.

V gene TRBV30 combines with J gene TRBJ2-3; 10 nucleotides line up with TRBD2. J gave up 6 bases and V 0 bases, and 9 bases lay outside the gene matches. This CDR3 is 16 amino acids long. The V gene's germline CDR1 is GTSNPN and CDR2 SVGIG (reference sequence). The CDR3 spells CAWSVLSGGARDTQYF. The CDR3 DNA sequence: TGTGCCTGGAGTGTGCTCAGCGGGGGGGCTCGGGATACGCAGTATTTT.

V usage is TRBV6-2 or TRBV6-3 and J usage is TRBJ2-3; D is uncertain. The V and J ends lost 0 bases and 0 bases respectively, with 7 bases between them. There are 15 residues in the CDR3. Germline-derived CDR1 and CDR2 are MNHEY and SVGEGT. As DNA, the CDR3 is TGTGCCAGCAGTTACTCCACTGTTAGCACAGATACGCAGTATTTT. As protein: CASSYSTVSTDTQYF.

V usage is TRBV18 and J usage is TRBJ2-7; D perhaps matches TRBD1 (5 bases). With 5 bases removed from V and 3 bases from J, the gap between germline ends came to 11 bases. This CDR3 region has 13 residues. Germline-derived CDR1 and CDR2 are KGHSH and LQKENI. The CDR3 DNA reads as TGTGCCAGCTCAACAGGCATTGACTACGAGCAGTACTTC. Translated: CASSTGIDYEQYF.

CDR3 nucleotide sequence: TGTGCCAGCAGCCTCACGGGGTATAGCAATCAGCCCCAGCATTTT. It specifies CASSLTGYSNQPQHF. This chain uses TRBV6-2 or TRBV6-3 with TRBJ1-5, with D hard to call. In germline, CDR1 is MNHEY, CDR2 SVGEGT. V lost 6 bases and J lost 0, with 12 bases in between. The CDR3 sequence is 15 residues long.

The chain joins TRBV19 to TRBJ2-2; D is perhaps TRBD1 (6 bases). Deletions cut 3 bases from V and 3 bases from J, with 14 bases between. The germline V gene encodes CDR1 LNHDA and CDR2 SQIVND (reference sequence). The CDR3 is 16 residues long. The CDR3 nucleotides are TGTGCCAGTAGTATTATGACAGGTAGAGACACCGGGGAGCTGTTTTTT. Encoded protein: CASSIMTGRDTGELFF.

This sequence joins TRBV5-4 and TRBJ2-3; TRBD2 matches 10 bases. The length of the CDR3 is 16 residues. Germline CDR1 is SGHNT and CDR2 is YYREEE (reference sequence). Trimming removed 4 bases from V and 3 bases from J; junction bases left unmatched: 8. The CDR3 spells CASSPERGGRTDTQYF. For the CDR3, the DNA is TGTGCCAGCAGCCCGGAGCGGGGGGGTAGGACAGATACGCAGTATTTT.

CDR3: CASSLAHTGTGELFF. DNA of the CDR3: TGCGCCAGCAGCTTGGCGCATACGGGCACCGGGGAGCTGTTTTTT. The chain couples TRBV5-1 to TRBJ2-2; D is unclear. V lost 0 bases and J lost 4, with 10 bases in between. There are 15 residues in the CDR3. The germline V gene has CDR1 SGHRS and CDR2 YFSETQ.

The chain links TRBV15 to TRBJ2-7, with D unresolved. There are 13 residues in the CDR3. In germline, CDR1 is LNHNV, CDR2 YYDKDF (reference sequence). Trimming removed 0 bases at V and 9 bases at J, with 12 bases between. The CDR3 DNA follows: TGTGCCACCAGCAGAGATTACGTCCGAGGGCAGTACTTC. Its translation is CATSRDYVRGQYF.

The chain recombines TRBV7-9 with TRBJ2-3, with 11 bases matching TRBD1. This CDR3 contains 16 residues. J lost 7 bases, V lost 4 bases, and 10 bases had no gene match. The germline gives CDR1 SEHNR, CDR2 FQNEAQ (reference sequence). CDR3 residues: CASSSDWWDRGNTQYF. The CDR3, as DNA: TGTGCCAGCAGCTCTGACTGGTGGGACAGGGGGAATACGCAGTATTTT.

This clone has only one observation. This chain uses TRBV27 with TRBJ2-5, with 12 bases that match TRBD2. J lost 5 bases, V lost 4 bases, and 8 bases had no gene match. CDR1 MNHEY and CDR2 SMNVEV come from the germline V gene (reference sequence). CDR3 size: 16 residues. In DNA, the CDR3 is TGTGCCAGCAGTTGGGGTCTAGCGGGGGGGCAGGAGACCCAGTACTTC. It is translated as CASSWGLAGGQETQYF.